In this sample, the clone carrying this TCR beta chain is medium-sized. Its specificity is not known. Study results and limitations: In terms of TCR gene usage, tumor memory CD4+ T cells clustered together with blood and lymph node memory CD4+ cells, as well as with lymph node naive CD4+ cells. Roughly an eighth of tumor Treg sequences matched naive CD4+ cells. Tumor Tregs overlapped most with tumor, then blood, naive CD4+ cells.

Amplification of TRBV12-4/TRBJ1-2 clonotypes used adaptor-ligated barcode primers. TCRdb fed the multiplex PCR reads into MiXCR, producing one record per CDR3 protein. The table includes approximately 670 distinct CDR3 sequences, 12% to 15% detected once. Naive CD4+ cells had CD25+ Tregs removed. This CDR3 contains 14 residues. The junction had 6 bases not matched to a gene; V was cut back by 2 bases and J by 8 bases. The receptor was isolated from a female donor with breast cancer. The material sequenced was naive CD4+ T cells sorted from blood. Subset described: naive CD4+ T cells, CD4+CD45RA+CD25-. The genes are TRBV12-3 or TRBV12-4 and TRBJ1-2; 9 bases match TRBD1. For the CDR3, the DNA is TGTGCCAGCAGTTTACAGGACAGGGGCTTAGGCTACACCTTC. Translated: CASSLQDRGLGYTF.